A selection of T cell receptor beta chains follows, all from one sample in a study of metastatic and nonmetastatic thyroid tumors. Using MiXCR, TCRdb reanalyzed the PCR reads. The top ten clones hold approximately 28% of a sample with fewer than 35,000 clones, 25% to 30% of them seen once. The specimen sequenced was blood. All receptors come from a female donor with papillary thyroid cancer or a benign thyroid nodule (not recorded which). Some clones in this sample may be carry-over from other donors' samples. Both conserved end residues are part of each CDR3. The order of the fields is V gene, clone size, D gene, J gene, CDR3 protein, CDR3 DNA. A D gene is named only where the DNA matches it firmly. Rows may omit the clone size; those that give it use once, few, many or a size class.

TRBV2	few	TRBD1	TRBJ2-7	CASSLGTGTYEQYF	TGTGCCAGCAGTCTTGGGACAGGGACCTACGAGCAGTACTTC
TRBV5-1	NA	TRBD1	TRBJ2-7	CASSLDRGLDYEQYF	TGCGCCAGCAGCTTGGACAGGGGGCTGGACTACGAGCAGTACTTC
TRBV10-3	many	TRBD2	TRBJ2-3	CAGGVSSTDTQYF	TGTGCCGGGGGGGTTTCTAGCACAGATACGCAGTATTTT
TRBV28	few	NA	TRBJ2-6	CASSLFSGANVLTF	TGTGCCAGCAGTCTCTTCTCTGGGGCCAACGTCCTGACTTTC
TRBV27	medium-sized	NA	TRBJ2-1	CASREGGREEQFF	TGTGCCAGCAGGGAGGGGGGTAGGGAAGAGCAGTTCTTC
TRBV20-1	NA	NA	TRBJ1-1	CSASDVWGSTEAFF	TGCAGTGCTAGCGACGTGTGGGGTTCCACTGAAGCTTTCTTT
TRBV6-1	few	TRBD1	TRBJ1-2	CASSKGQYTPGYTF	TGTGCCAGCAGTAAGGGACAGTACACCCCCGGCTACACCTTC
TRBV7-3	NA	NA	TRBJ1-1	CASSLEGNTEAFF	TGTGCCAGCAGCCTAGAGGGGAACACTGAAGCTTTCTTT
TRBV12-5	few	NA	TRBJ2-1	CASALRSSYNEQFF	TGTGCTAGTGCCCTCAGGAGCTCCTACAATGAGCAGTTCTTC
TRBV28	few	TRBD2	TRBJ2-1	CASVLAGRGDEQFF	TGTGCCAGCGTATTAGCGGGAAGGGGCGATGAGCAGTTCTTC
TRBV5-1	once	TRBD1	TRBJ2-7	CASSWGQGVSYEQYF	TGCGCCAGCAGCTGGGGACAGGGGGTTTCCTACGAGCAGTACTTC
TRBV15	NA	NA	TRBJ1-1	CATSRDRGHAREAFF	TGTGCCACCAGCAGAGATCGGGGACACGCTCGGGAAGCTTTCTTT
TRBV11-2	NA	TRBD2	TRBJ2-2	CASRDGGRRTGELFF	TGTGCCAGTCGGGACGGCGGGAGACGTACCGGGGAGCTGTTTTTT
TRBV24-1	few	NA	TRBJ2-1	CATSDTDGSSYNEQLF	TGTGCCACCAGTGACACGGACGGGAGCTCCTACAATGAGCAGCTCTTC
TRBV2	NA	TRBD1	TRBJ2-7	CASRFRTGGGEQYF	TGTGCCAGCAGGTTTAGGACAGGGGGAGGCGAGCAGTACTTC
TRBV2	many	NA	TRBJ2-7	CASSGPQGLAGDEQYF	TGTGCCAGCAGTGGCCCCCAGGGGTTAGCGGGCGACGAGCAGTACTTC
TRBV6-1	few	TRBD1	TRBJ1-2	CASSRTGERHGYTF	TGTGCCAGCAGTCGTACAGGGGAGCGGCATGGCTACACCTTC
TRBV7-9	NA	TRBD1	TRBJ1-2	CASGYRTGSYGYTF	TGTGCCAGCGGCTACCGGACAGGGAGCTATGGCTACACCTTC